Here is one TCR beta chain with its context. This entry belongs to a study of blood T cell repertoires in COVID-19. TCRdb's copy holds only in-frame clones and misses some; the assay was immunoSEQ multiplex PCR. The sample includes about 240,000 clones, approximately 78% of them seen just once. Specimen: peripheral blood. The receptor was derived from a woman of 80 years or more with COVID-19, enrolled during active disease.

The DNA of the CDR3 is TGTGCCAGCTCACCGGGGGGGGCGAGCACCGGGGAGCTGTTTTTT. Translating it yields CASSPGGASTGELFF. The chain is built from TRBV18 and TRBJ2-2, with D possibly being TRBD2 (7 bases). V was pared by 3 bases and J by 4 bases, with 12 bases between. Germline V gene lookup returns CDR1 KGHSH and CDR2 LQKENI. The CDR3 sequence is 15 residues long. The variable domain in full, with the rest retrieved from reference TRBV18 and TRBJ2-2, is NAGVMQNPRHLVRRRGQEARLRCSPMKGHSHVYWYRQLPEEGLKFMVYLQKENIIDESGMPKERFSAEFPKEGPSILRIQQVVRGDSAAYFCASSPGGASTGELFFGEGSRLTVL.